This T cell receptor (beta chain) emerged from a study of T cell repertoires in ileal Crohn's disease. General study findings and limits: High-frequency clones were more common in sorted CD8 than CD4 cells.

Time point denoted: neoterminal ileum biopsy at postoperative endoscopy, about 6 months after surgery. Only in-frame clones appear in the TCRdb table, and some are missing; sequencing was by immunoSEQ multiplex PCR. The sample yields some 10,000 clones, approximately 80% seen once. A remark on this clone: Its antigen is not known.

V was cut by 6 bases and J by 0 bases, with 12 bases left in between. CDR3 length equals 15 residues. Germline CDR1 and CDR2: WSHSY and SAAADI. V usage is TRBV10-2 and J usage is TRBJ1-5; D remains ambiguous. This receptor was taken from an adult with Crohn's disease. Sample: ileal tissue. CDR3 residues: CASSPPLYSNQPQHF. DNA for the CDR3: TGCGCCAGCAGCCCCCCTCTCTATAGCAATCAGCCCCAGCATTTT.